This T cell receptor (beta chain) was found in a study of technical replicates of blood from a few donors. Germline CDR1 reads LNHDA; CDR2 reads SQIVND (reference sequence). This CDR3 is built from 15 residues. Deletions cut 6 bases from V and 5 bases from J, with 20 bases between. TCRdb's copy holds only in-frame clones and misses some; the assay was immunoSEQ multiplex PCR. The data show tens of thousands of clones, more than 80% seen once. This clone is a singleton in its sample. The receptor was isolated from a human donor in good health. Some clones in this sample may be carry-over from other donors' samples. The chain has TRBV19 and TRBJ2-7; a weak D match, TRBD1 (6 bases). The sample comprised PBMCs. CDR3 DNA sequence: TGTGCCAGTAGCCCGGCGGTGGGGGCTCGGAACGAGCAGTACTTC. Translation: CASSPAVGARNEQYF.